Listed below are T cell receptor beta chains from one sample, sequenced in a study of regulatory T cells in long-lasting Graves disease. Each CDR3 protein gets one entry after TCRdb re-called the multiplex PCR reads with MiXCR. The repertoire has about 540,000 distinct CDR3 sequences, approximately 13% of them found once; the top ten carry roughly 10%. These same data were also listed under a study on T cells in Graves' hyperthyroidism and ophthalmopathy.

The sequenced sample was peripheral blood mononuclear cells (PBMCs), obtained at new diagnosis, from a patient treated with antithyroid drugs. These receptors came from a man aged 25 to 40 with Graves disease. Both conserved end residues are part of each CDR3. Each record gives: clone size, V gene, J gene, D gene, CDR3 protein, CDR3 DNA. D genes are given only for firm matches. A row's size may be missing; if present it is once, few, many or a size class.

abundance: -
v_gene: TRBV7-9
j_gene: TRBJ2-1
d_gene: -
CDR3aa: CASSIRGSYNEQFF
CDR3nt: TGTGCCAGCAGCATCAGGGGATCCTACAATGAGCAGTTCTTC

abundance: -
v_gene: TRBV20-1
j_gene: TRBJ1-6
d_gene: -
CDR3aa: CSAREGPKDAAYNSPLHF
CDR3nt: TGCAGTGCTAGAGAGGGACCCAAGGACGCAGCCTATAATTCACCCCTCCACTTT

abundance: many
v_gene: TRBV12-3/TRBV12-4
j_gene: TRBJ2-1
d_gene: TRBD2
CDR3aa: CASNAPSGPRAYNEQFF
CDR3nt: TGTGCCAGCAACGCCCCTAGCGGGCCCCGGGCCTACAATGAGCAGTTCTTC

abundance: few
v_gene: TRBV9
j_gene: TRBJ2-1
d_gene: -
CDR3aa: CASSPTEGNEQFF
CDR3nt: TGTGCCAGCAGCCCGACGGAGGGAAATGAGCAGTTCTTC

abundance: -
v_gene: TRBV30
j_gene: TRBJ2-5
d_gene: TRBD1
CDR3aa: CAWARGRQETQYF
CDR3nt: TGTGCCTGGGCCAGGGGGCGGCAAGAGACCCAGTACTTC

abundance: few
v_gene: TRBV19
j_gene: TRBJ2-7
d_gene: TRBD1
CDR3aa: CASSPGTGGVDTYEQYF
CDR3nt: TGTGCCAGTAGTCCCGGGACAGGGGGCGTCGACACCTACGAGCAGTACTTC

abundance: many
v_gene: TRBV13
j_gene: TRBJ2-1
d_gene: -
CDR3aa: CASSLADNEQFF
CDR3nt: TGTGCCAGCAGCTTAGCAGACAATGAGCAGTTCTTC

abundance: -
v_gene: TRBV4-1
j_gene: TRBJ2-7
d_gene: -
CDR3aa: CASSQSFPRLVYEQYF
CDR3nt: TGCGCCAGCAGCCAAAGCTTCCCGAGGTTGGTCTACGAGCAGTACTTC

abundance: many
v_gene: TRBV2
j_gene: TRBJ2-7
d_gene: -
CDR3aa: CASTERLGHGYEQYF
CDR3nt: TGTGCCAGCACCGAAAGGTTGGGACACGGCTACGAGCAGTACTTC

abundance: many
v_gene: TRBV3-1
j_gene: TRBJ2-5
d_gene: TRBD1
CDR3aa: CASSRETGWGETQYF
CDR3nt: TGTGCCAGCAGCCGAGAGACAGGGTGGGGAGAGACCCAGTACTTC

abundance: many
v_gene: TRBV6-1
j_gene: TRBJ2-4
d_gene: TRBD2
CDR3aa: CASSEEASGSQYF
CDR3nt: TGTGCCAGCAGCGAAGAGGCTAGCGGGAGTCAGTACTTC

abundance: many
v_gene: TRBV6-1
j_gene: TRBJ1-3
d_gene: -
CDR3aa: CASKPGLLGNTIYF
CDR3nt: TGTGCCAGTAAACCGGGACTGCTCGGAAACACCATATATTTT

abundance: many
v_gene: TRBV29-1
j_gene: TRBJ1-2
d_gene: -
CDR3aa: CSVDGWGNYGYTF
CDR3nt: TGCAGCGTTGATGGTTGGGGAAACTATGGCTACACCTTC

abundance: -
v_gene: TRBV24-1
j_gene: TRBJ2-7
d_gene: -
CDR3aa: CATSVTGREYNEQYF
CDR3nt: TGTGCCACCAGTGTTACAGGGAGGGAGTACAATGAGCAGTACTTC

abundance: many
v_gene: TRBV29-1
j_gene: TRBJ2-7
d_gene: TRBD1
CDR3aa: CSAGAGGRSSYEQYF
CDR3nt: TGCAGCGCTGGGGCAGGGGGCAGGAGCTCCTACGAGCAGTACTTC